Listed below are T cell receptor beta chains from one sample, sequenced in a study of blood T cell repertoires in COVID-19. This table comes from immunoSEQ multiplex PCR, and its TCRdb copy is limited to in-frame clones, with some not included. The sample contains roughly 180,000 clones, around 80% of which appear only once. The sample taken for sequencing was peripheral blood. These receptors were collected from a woman between 40 and 55 years old with COVID-19, enrolled during active disease. The CDR3 runs from the conserved cysteine through the conserved F or W. Fields, in order: V gene, J gene, CDR3 protein.

>TRBV25-1|TRBJ1-6
CATSTDRSSYNSPLHF
>TRBV7-8|TRBJ1-2
CASSPRQTGAEGYTF
>TRBV28|TRBJ1-5
CAGWGRAGQPQHF
>TRBV5-1|TRBJ1-6
CASSPRQAPVLSPLHF
>TRBV7-6|TRBJ1-1
CASSEQQGYKAFF
>TRBV7-9|TRBJ2-1
CATASGRARNEQFF
>TRBV7-6|TRBJ2-1
CASSTGTSGYNEQFF
>TRBV5-1|TRBJ1-2
CASSWDSYGYTF
>TRBV10-3|TRBJ2-7
CAVSGSRYEQYF
>TRBV7-8|TRBJ1-2
CASSLDSYGYTF
>TRBV27|TRBJ1-1
CASMDRDAAEAFF
>TRBV2|TRBJ1-2
CASRGQEHGYTF
>TRBV24-1|TRBJ1-2
CATSDLIRNYGYTF
>TRBV2|TRBJ2-1
CASSEERGPNEQFF
>TRBV10-1|TRBJ2-1
CASSGITSGSSEQFF
>TRBV6-5|TRBJ1-1
CATAPTAGNTEAFF
>TRBV11-2|TRBJ1-6
CASSSGTGGSPLHF
>TRBV29-1|TRBJ1-2
CSVEDTVDYGYTF
>TRBV2|TRBJ1-5
CASSVGGSNQPQHF
>TRBV3-1/TRBV3-2|TRBJ2-1
CASSRRGPYNEQFF
>TRBV24-1|TRBJ1-2
CATSDLGRDSSNYGYTF
>TRBV9|TRBJ1-2
CASSVQGRGGYGYTF
>TRBV4-1|TRBJ2-2
CASSQSSSGGQGGELFF
>TRBV19|TRBJ2-3
CASSHSSRASTDTQYF
>TRBV9|TRBJ2-3
CASSVEGGTDTQYF
>TRBV14|TRBJ1-2
CASSQASRGRGYTF
>TRBV5-1|TRBJ2-7
CASSSKGQSSYEQYF
>TRBV7-6|TRBJ2-2
CASSLVRSGQGFTGELFF
>TRBV19|TRBJ1-2
CASHTRDRGVGYGYTF
>TRBV29-1|TRBJ1-1
CSVVTLNTEAFF
>TRBV19|TRBJ1-1
CASSIDRTGRTEAFF
>TRBV12-5|TRBJ2-7
CASGLPRDDLQQYF
>TRBV27|TRBJ2-1
CASSLIGGKSYNEQFF
>TRBV9|TRBJ1-4
CASNIGVRGEKLFF
>TRBV27|TRBJ2-1
CASRLAADYNEQFF
>TRBV29-1|TRBJ2-3
CSGDRGSKPDTQYF
>TRBV3-1/TRBV3-2|TRBJ1-5
CASSQEIGGAGQPQHF
>TRBV6-4|TRBJ1-5
CASSAGAGLKQPQHF
>TRBV27|TRBJ1-5
CASRQGAQQPQHF
>TRBV6-5|TRBJ2-7
CASRRGLAGNYEQYF
>TRBV11-1|TRBJ2-2
CASSLGGPSGELFF
>TRBV19|TRBJ1-2
CASSKSRVLGYTF
>TRBV19|TRBJ1-3
CASSPRVRSGTGNTIYF
>TRBV11-1|TRBJ2-7
CASSLRQGGEQYF
>TRBV28|TRBJ1-1
CASSFLNTEAFF
>TRBV7-3|TRBJ2-1
CASSSHERRVYNEQFF
>TRBV6-1|TRBJ1-2
CASSETGTYGYTF
>TRBV15|TRBJ2-3
CATSRDVPRDTQYF
>TRBV29-1|TRBJ1-2
CSVAFDRPLSYGYTF
>TRBV28|TRBJ1-6
CASSSSPGGNSPLHF
>TRBV19|TRBJ1-5
CASSSGLLAQHF
>TRBV13|TRBJ2-7
CASFEASVSYEQYF
>TRBV5-4|TRBJ2-7
CASSFSGGTYEQYF
>TRBV27|TRBJ1-2
CASKLLGGRYGYTF
>TRBV27|TRBJ1-1
CASSLQGESEAFF